What follows is one T cell receptor (beta chain) and its context. What antigen it recognizes has not been identified. Base-call qualities are not available, and no considerably larger clone is one nucleotide away. This entry comes from a study of blood T cell repertoires in COVID-19 (dated by TCRdb to 2018 to 2020). Study-wide context: The collaborator samples originated in the United States, Italy and Spain and spanned the acute and convalescent phases of COVID-19. The material from the prospective study consisted of cDNA or gDNA derived from T cells, B-cell-depleted T cells, or PBMCs. Deeply sampled blood TCRbeta repertoires from subjects exposed to, actively infected with, or recovered from COVID-19 were included in the dataset. The repertoires were released in a freely available public database intended as a resource for research on the immune response to SARS-CoV-2. The samples were drawn from two sources: the first 160 participants of the ongoing ImmuneRACE study, and 1,000 to 1,500 subjects contributed by 6 global collaborators. A de-identified subject ID, COVID-19 status, age in years and sex were almost always included in the sample metadata. HLA class I and class II types, where available, came from metadata supplied by the sample provider rather than from assay-based typing.

Samples from volunteer blood donors who had recovered from COVID-19 were contributed by a second Seattle source. The collaborating institutions used their own protocols to collect whole blood in K2EDTA tubes. Collaborator samples were shipped for TCRbeta analysis as frozen whole blood, isolated PBMCs, or DNA extracted from either sample type. Findings and caveats that apply to the study as a whole: The quantity of clinical and demographic metadata differed by source and by participant and was supplied without curation.

TCRbeta CDR3 regions were amplified from genomic DNA by means of the immunoSEQ Assay, a bias-controlled multiplex PCR. The paper's processing steps were these. The number of nucleated cells in each sample was estimated from the amplification of reference gene primers within the assay. To quantify the absolute abundance of each unique TCRbeta CDR3 rearrangement, sequence reads were collapsed and filtered. Productive Simpson clonality was computed per sample as the square root of Simpson's diversity index over productive rearrangements. Here the immuneACCESS table is served through TCRdb, limited to in-frame sequences with V and J called. Missing clones are a known gap in these copies; in checked studies unresolved V genes cover under half, and the rest lacks a known reason. That table gives V, J and clone size, and the DNA gave D and trimming. Recorded for this sample are about 250,000 clones; around 83% of them occurred a single time. The ten largest account for 1.5% to 1.9% of the sample.

CDR1 and CDR2, looked up from the germline V gene (reference sequence), are LGHDT and YNNKEL. Its CDR3 holds 14 amino acids, cysteine through phenylalanine. The read is trimmed to its CDR3 DNA, 42 bases read in frame from base 1. V and J are truncated by 0 bases and 7 bases respectively, leaving an intervening sequence of 7 bases. Sequenced: peripheral blood. The receptor was derived from a middle-aged woman who had recovered from COVID-19. The receptor chain draws on TRBV3-1 (or the pseudogene TRBV3-2) and TRBJ1-6, with no reliable assignment of the D segment. CDR3 reads: CASSQEQINSPLHF. DNA sequence: TGTGCCAGCAGCCAAGAACAAATCAATTCACCCCTCCACTTT.